This T cell receptor (beta chain) appears in the sequencing data of a study of T cells in Graves' hyperthyroidism and ophthalmopathy. Researchers took RNA transcripts and amplified the TCR beta CDR3 regions from them. With the HTBI primer set, the TCR CDR3 went through a first round of RT-PCR. TCRdb itself ran the multiplex PCR reads through MiXCR, one entry per CDR3 protein. The sample includes approximately 520,000 distinct CDR3 sequences, around 21% of them seen just once. Uncontrolled infection, other autoimmune disease, pregnancy or lactation excluded patients. Every diagnosis used clinical symptoms, serum thyroxine and TRAb, thyroid ultrasound and orbital computed tomography. This CDR3 contains 12 residues. Per the germline V gene, CDR1 is LGHNT and CDR2 is FRNRAP. V was cut by 1 base and J by 4 bases, with 5 bases left in between. This clonotype was picked up many times.

The TCR was taken from a man aged 18 to 35 with Graves' hyperthyroidism. Sequencing was performed on blood. The rearrangement uses TRBV12-5 and TRBJ2-7; D is undetermined. DNA for the CDR3: TGTGCTAGTGGTTTGGAGTTTTACGAGCAGTACTTC. It translates to CASGLEFYEQYF.